These T cell receptor beta chains were read from a single sample in a study of Ad26.COV2.S vaccination and SARS-CoV-2 variants. Profiled with immunoSEQ multiplex PCR; TCRdb holds only in-frame clones, not every one. Of around 420,000 clones listed, over 75% are singletons. The sequenced sample was peripheral blood, obtained in a trial of Ad26.COV2.S vaccine versus placebo. The receptors shown here come from a person aged 18-60 years who received the Ad26.COV2.S COVID-19 vaccine or a placebo. Each CDR3 is given with its conserved first and last residue. The D gene is left open where the match is weak. Size tells how often a clone was seen (once, few, many) or the class of an expanded clone, and some rows leave it out.

>NA|TRBV30|NA|TRBJ2-1
CAWKQSYNEQFF
TGTGCCTGGAAACAAAGTTACAATGAGCAGTTCTTC
>NA|TRBV19|NA|TRBJ1-1
CASSTSGTGRTEAFF
TGTGCCAGTAGTACCTCGGGAACAGGACGAACTGAAGCTTTCTTT
>NA|TRBV7-9|NA|TRBJ1-2
CASSLADRYYGYTF
TGTGCCAGCAGCTTAGCGGACAGATACTATGGCTACACCTTC
>NA|TRBV14|once|TRBJ2-2
CASSQDPGTTGELFF
TGTGCCAGCAGCCAAGATCCGGGAACCACCGGGGAGCTGTTTTTT
>TRBD1|TRBV19|NA|TRBJ2-1
CASSTITGGLYNEQFF
TGTGCCAGTAGTACTATAACAGGGGGCCTCTACAATGAGCAGTTCTTC
>TRBD1|TRBV10-3|NA|TRBJ2-1
CAISPRQGSDNEQFF
TGTGCCATCAGCCCCAGACAGGGTAGCGACAATGAGCAGTTCTTC
>NA|TRBV6-2/TRBV6-3|NA|TRBJ1-1
CASGYQGTLPHTEAFF
TGTGCCAGCGGTTACCAGGGCACTTTACCGCACACTGAAGCTTTCTTT
>NA|TRBV6-2/TRBV6-3|NA|TRBJ2-7
CASSYSPEQYF
TGTGCCAGCAGTTACAGCCCCGAGCAGTACTTC
>NA|TRBV10-3|NA|TRBJ1-2
CAISEHRDSIGVNYGYTF
TGTGCCATCAGTGAACACCGGGACTCAATCGGGGTTAACTATGGCTACACCTTC
>TRBD2|TRBV27|NA|TRBJ2-3
CASSLSYRGLAGFTDTQYF
TGTGCCAGCAGTTTAAGTTACCGAGGACTAGCGGGGTTCACAGATACGCAGTATTTT
>NA|TRBV16|NA|TRBJ2-2
CASSPTGELFF
TGTGCCAGCAGCCCCACCGGGGAGCTGTTTTTT
>TRBD2|TRBV3-1/TRBV3-2|NA|TRBJ2-2
CASSRSGGARTGELFF
TGTGCCAGCAGCCGGAGCGGGGGGGCTCGAACCGGGGAGCTGTTTTTT
>NA|TRBV19|NA|TRBJ2-5
CASSIGVSGTSQETQYF
TGTGCCAGTAGTATAGGGGTTTCGGGGACAAGCCAAGAGACCCAGTACTTC
>NA|TRBV11-2|NA|TRBJ2-7
CASSLAPDRYYEQYF
TGTGCCAGCAGCTTAGCCCCGGACAGATACTACGAGCAGTACTTC
>NA|TRBV6-5|NA|TRBJ2-3
CASEMADTQYF
TGTGCCAGCGAGATGGCAGATACGCAGTATTTT
>TRBD1|TRBV4-1|NA|TRBJ1-3
CASSQIGQGLGNTIYF
TGCGCCAGCAGCCAGATCGGACAGGGCCTTGGAAACACCATATATTTT
>NA|TRBV24-1|NA|TRBJ2-5
CATSDLQQQETQYF
TGTGCCACCAGTGATTTGCAACAGCAAGAGACCCAGTACTTC
>NA|TRBV5-5|NA|TRBJ1-1
CASSIGTGNTEAFF
TGTGCCAGCAGTATCGGGACGGGGAACACTGAAGCTTTCTTT
>NA|TRBV28|NA|TRBJ2-7
CASRGNRGVSYEQYF
TGTGCCAGCAGGGGAAACCGGGGCGTCTCCTACGAGCAGTACTTC
>NA|TRBV5-8|NA|TRBJ1-4
CASSLGTSLNEKLFF
TGTGCCAGCAGCTTGGGAACTTCTCTTAATGAAAAACTGTTTTTT
>NA|TRBV10-2|NA|TRBJ2-7
CASSVRAGLAYEQYF
TGCGCCAGCAGTGTTAGGGCGGGCCTGGCCTACGAGCAGTACTTC
>TRBD1|TRBV30|NA|TRBJ1-6
CAWSVTGTGGFYSYNSPLHF
TGTGCCTGGAGTGTTACCGGGACAGGGGGCTTTTACTCCTATAATTCACCCCTCCACTTT
>TRBD1|TRBV10-3|once|TRBJ2-3
CASRQGSGLDTQYF
TGTGCCAGCAGACAGGGCTCCGGCCTGGATACGCAGTATTTT
>NA|TRBV27|NA|TRBJ1-2
CASSPGTASDYGYTF
TGTGCCAGCAGTCCCGGGACGGCGAGTGACTATGGCTACACCTTC
>NA|TRBV11-2|NA|TRBJ1-1
CASSTSGVYAFF
TGTGCCAGCAGCACAAGCGGGGTTTACGCTTTCTTT
>TRBD2|TRBV10-3|NA|TRBJ2-5
CAISESTSGSPETQYF
TGTGCCATCAGTGAGTCTACTAGCGGGTCCCCGGAGACCCAGTACTTC
>NA|TRBV7-9|NA|TRBJ1-2
CASSLGARVGYGYTF
TGTGCCAGCAGCTTAGGAGCCAGGGTGGGCTATGGCTACACCTTC
>NA|TRBV9|NA|TRBJ2-6
CASSPGGANVLTF
TGTGCCAGCAGCCCGGGGGGGGCCAACGTCCTGACTTTC
>NA|TRBV4-1|NA|TRBJ2-5
CASSQGGLETQYF
TGCGCCAGCAGCCAAGGTGGATTGGAGACCCAGTACTTC
>NA|TRBV4-3|NA|TRBJ2-3
CASSQGQARYRTDTQYF
TGCGCCAGCAGCCAAGGCCAGGCAAGGTATCGCACAGATACGCAGTATTTT
>NA|TRBV7-8|NA|TRBJ1-2
CASSLDKGANYGYTF
TGTGCCAGCAGCTTAGATAAGGGGGCTAACTATGGCTACACCTTC
>TRBD2|TRBV25-1|NA|TRBJ2-5
CASSATSGGAQYF
TGTGCCAGCAGTGCGACTAGCGGGGGGGCCCAGTACTTC
>TRBD2|TRBV2|NA|TRBJ2-7
CASIQAGGQDQYF
TGTGCCAGCATACAAGCGGGGGGGCAGGATCAGTACTTC
>NA|TRBV6-1|NA|TRBJ1-6
CASSEFGNSDSPLHF
TGTGCCAGCAGTGAATTTGGGAATTCGGATTCACCCCTCCACTTT
>NA|TRBV4-3|NA|TRBJ2-5
CASSRGQETQYF
TGCGCCAGCAGCCGGGGACAAGAGACCCAGTACTTC
>TRBD1|TRBV5-1|NA|TRBJ2-3
CASSLAGQDTDTQYF
TGCGCCAGCAGCTTGGCCGGACAGGACACAGATACGCAGTATTTT
>TRBD2|TRBV6-5|NA|TRBJ2-3
CASSYLTSGGADTQYF
TGTGCCAGCAGTTACCTGACTAGCGGGGGGGCAGATACGCAGTATTTT
>NA|TRBV18|NA|TRBJ2-4
CASSPPGWRDKNIQYF
TGTGCCAGCTCACCACCGGGATGGAGAGACAAAAACATTCAGTACTTC
>NA|TRBV6-5|NA|TRBJ1-2
CASENTIYTF
TGTGCCAGCGAAAATACAATCTACACCTTC
>NA|TRBV11-2|NA|TRBJ2-1
CASSLPAIYNEQFF
TGTGCCAGCAGCTTACCCGCTATTTACAATGAGCAGTTCTTC
>TRBD1|TRBV4-3|NA|TRBJ2-2
CASSQRTGAGELFF
TGCGCCAGCAGCCAGAGGACAGGGGCCGGGGAGCTGTTTTTT
>NA|TRBV2|NA|TRBJ2-7
CASSEGLSRGSYEQYF
TGTGCCAGCAGTGAGGGGCTAAGTCGGGGCTCCTACGAGCAGTACTTC
>NA|TRBV4-1|NA|TRBJ1-2
CASSQEIATNYGYTF
TGCGCCAGCAGCCAAGAAATAGCAACTAACTATGGCTACACCTTC
>NA|TRBV19|NA|TRBJ2-7
CASSPDRRNEQYF
TGTGCCAGTAGCCCCGACAGGAGGAACGAGCAGTACTTC
>NA|TRBV3-1/TRBV3-2|NA|TRBJ2-5
CASRRQETQYF
TGTGCCAGCAGGCGGCAAGAGACCCAGTACTTC
>NA|TRBV20-1|NA|TRBJ2-7
CSASPGPSSYEQYF
TGCAGTGCTAGTCCAGGGCCTAGCTCCTACGAGCAGTACTTC
>TRBD1|TRBV6-2/TRBV6-3|NA|TRBJ2-4
CASSVYPRAKQGKMHIQYF
TGTGCCAGCAGTGTATATCCCAGGGCCAAACAGGGGAAGATGCACATTCAGTACTTC
>TRBD2|TRBV10-2|NA|TRBJ2-1
CASSGGAEHEQFF
TGCGCCAGCAGCGGGGGGGCCGAGCATGAGCAGTTCTTC
>NA|TRBV10-3|NA|TRBJ2-1
CAIKADYNEQFF
TGTGCCATCAAGGCAGATTACAATGAGCAGTTCTTC
>TRBD2|TRBV19|NA|TRBJ2-5
CASSIRGLAGGPGETQYF
TGTGCCAGTAGTATAAGGGGACTAGCGGGGGGGCCAGGAGAGACCCAGTACTTC
>TRBD1|TRBV29-1|NA|TRBJ1-2
CSVQGALGYTF
TGCAGCGTTCAGGGGGCGTTGGGCTACACCTTC
>TRBD2|TRBV3-1/TRBV3-2|NA|TRBJ2-1
CASGTSGQQEQFF
TGTGCCAGCGGGACTAGCGGGCAACAAGAGCAGTTCTTC
>TRBD2|TRBV6-6|NA|TRBJ2-1
CASSYEGLAAYNEQFF
TGTGCCAGCAGTTACGAGGGACTAGCGGCCTACAATGAGCAGTTCTTC
>NA|TRBV12-5|NA|TRBJ2-1
CASGLSGEAQSDEQFF
TGTGCTAGTGGTTTGTCTGGGGAGGCCCAGAGCGATGAGCAGTTCTTC
>NA|TRBV28|NA|TRBJ1-6
CASSPPGPRGSPLHF
TGTGCCAGCAGTCCACCGGGCCCACGGGGTTCACCCCTCCACTTT